The 18 T cell receptor beta chains given below trace back to one sample, sequenced in a study of spatial heterogeneity in lung cancer. Documented time point: sample taken at primary tumor resection. Using its own MiXCR run on the 5' RACE reads, TCRdb lists one record per CDR3 protein. The data contain 20,000 to 25,000 distinct CDR3 sequences, approximately 4.6% of them seen just once; the ten biggest clones take up over 7%. Here the sequenced sample was PBMCs, taken at surgery. Every receptor here comes from a male donor with early-stage non-small cell lung cancer.

This clonotype was seen at least ten times. This chain uses TRBV2 with TRBJ2-1, with TRBD2 identical over 14 bases. Germline assignment: CDR1 SNHLY and CDR2 FYNNEI. The junction had 7 bases not matched to a gene; V was cut back by 6 bases and J by 0 bases. The CDR3 contains 18 residues. The CDR3 nucleotides read TGTGCCAGCAGCCGGGGACTAGCGGGAGCCTACTCCTACAATGAGCAGTTCTTC. This gives the protein CASSRGLAGAYSYNEQFF. The full variable domain, with the rest looked up from reference TRBV2 and TRBJ2-1, is EPEVTQTPSHQVTQMGQEVILRCVPISNHLYFYWYRQILGQKVEFLVSFYNNEISEKSEIFDDQFSVERPDGSNFTLKIRSTKLEDSAMYFCASSRGLAGAYSYNEQFFGPGTRLTVL.

This clonotype has at least ten counts. The J gene is TRBJ2-3, the V gene TRBV5-6, with 9 bases aligning to TRBD2. The junction had 8 bases not matched to a gene; V was cut back by 2 bases and J by 10 bases. Germline V lookup: CDR1 SGHDT, CDR2 YYEEEE. This CDR3 spans 14 amino acids. The CDR3 coding sequence is TGTGCCAGCAGCTTTTTGCTAGCGGGAAGGGCGCAGTATTTT. This translates into CASSFLLAGRAQYF.

This clonotype has a count of ten or more. The V call is TRBV11-2, the J call TRBJ2-3; 7 nucleotides align to TRBD2. CDR1 SGHAT and CDR2 FQNNGV come from the germline V gene. The CDR3 extends over 16 amino acids. The V segment lost 3 bases and the J segment 1 base; nucleotides outside the gene matches: 7. As DNA, the CDR3 is TGTGCCAGCAGCTTTGAAGCGGGACTTGGCACAGATACGCAGTATTTT. It is translated as CASSFEAGLGTDTQYF.

This chain connects TRBV7-8 to TRBJ1-4, with D unclear. Trimming left V 5 bases short and J 7 bases short, with 17 bases between. Germline-derived CDR1 and CDR2 are SGHVS and FQNEAQ. The CDR3 consists of 15 residues. The CDR3 DNA sequence: TGTGCCAGCAGCATTTGGACCGCACCAAGTGAAAAACTGTTTTTT. It codes for CASSIWTAPSEKLFF.

Ten or more counts support this clonotype. This chain links TRBV11-3 with TRBJ2-7; TRBD1 aligns across 8 bases. The germline gives CDR1 SGHNT, CDR2 YENEEA. J lost 7 bases, V lost 5 bases, and 10 bases had no gene match. The CDR3 is made up of 14 amino acids. Here the CDR3 reads CASSPGDRPSEQYF. DNA for the CDR3: TGTGCCAGCAGCCCAGGGGACAGGCCCTCTGAGCAGTACTTC.

Ten or more counts support this clonotype. This CDR3 is CASSVDWTSGADTQYF. DNA of the CDR3: TGTGCCAGCAGCGTAGACTGGACTAGCGGGGCAGATACGCAGTATTTT. J is TRBJ2-3 and V is TRBV9; 12 bases align to TRBD2. The germline V gene has CDR1 SGDLS and CDR2 YYNGEE. V lost 0 bases, J lost 4 bases, and 3 bases stayed unmatched. The CDR3 sequence is 16 residues long.

This clonotype has a count of ten or more. The genes are TRBV7-9 and TRBJ1-5; a weak D match, TRBD1 (6 bases). CDR1 and CDR2 (germline): SEHNR, FQNEAQ (reference sequence). This CDR3 has 14 residues. V was trimmed by 3 bases and J by 4 bases, leaving 10 bases between them. This CDR3 reads CASSFPGTNQPQHF. CDR3 DNA: TGTGCCAGCAGCTTCCCAGGGACAAATCAGCCCCAGCATTTT.

This clonotype has ten or more counts. CDR3 in amino acids: CSVEETGHPAFEQFF. The CDR3 DNA follows: TGCAGCGTTGAAGAAACGGGACACCCGGCGTTTGAGCAGTTCTTC. V gene TRBV29-1 combines with J gene TRBJ2-1; possible D gene TRBD1, 6 bases. Trimming cost V 0 bases and J 9 bases, with 18 bases left between them. This CDR3 has 15 residues. Germline V gene data show CDR1 as SQVTM and CDR2 as ANQGSEA.

This clonotype was detected many times. The chain recombines TRBV5-1 with TRBJ2-2; D not resolved. The CDR3 sequence is 13 residues long. The germline V gene has CDR1 SGHRS and CDR2 YFSETQ. V shed 0 bases and J shed 6 bases, with 6 bases lying between them. DNA of the CDR3: TGCGCCAGCAGCTTGGTAATTGCCGGGGAGCTGTTTTTT. It translates to CASSLVIAGELFF.

Many counts were recorded for this clonotype. Its ends do not fully match the called genes, so a read error is possible. The chain employs TRBV6-6 and TRBJ1-6; D perhaps matches TRBD1 (6 bases). Germline-derived CDR1 and CDR2 are MNHNY and SVGAGI (reference sequence). The CDR3 consists of 16 residues. CDR3 sequence reads: CASSSTTQGYSSPLHF. CDR3 DNA sequence: TGTGCCAGCAGTTCAACAACGCAGGGGTATAGTTCACCCCTCCACTTT.

In its sample, this clonotype was seen many times. This sequence joins TRBV28 and TRBJ2-7; possible D gene TRBD1, 5 bases. CDR1 MDHEN and CDR2 SYDVKM come from the germline V gene. The CDR3 extends over 13 amino acids. V lost 2 bases, J lost 5 bases, and 10 bases lay in between. CDR3 residues: CASSLDSTHEQYF. CDR3 DNA sequence: TGTGCCAGCAGTTTAGACAGTACCCACGAGCAGTACTTC.

In its sample, this clonotype was seen many times. The genes are TRBV20-1 and TRBJ1-1; D not resolved. This CDR3 spans 13 amino acids. Germline V gene sequence: CDR1 DFQATT, CDR2 SNEGSKA (reference sequence). V was clipped by 3 bases and J by 4 bases, with 12 bases between them. CDR3 region: CSARFGGFTEAFF. In DNA form, the CDR3 reads TGCAGTGCTAGGTTCGGCGGGTTCACTGAAGCTTTCTTT.

This clonotype has ten or more counts. The genes are TRBV7-9 and TRBJ1-4, with D maybe TRBD1 (6 bases). The V gene lost 5 bases and the J gene lost 8 bases, with 15 bases spanning the gap. Germline V gene sequence: CDR1 SEHNR, CDR2 FQNEAQ (reference sequence). The CDR3 has 14 residues. CDR3 bases: TGTGCCAGCAGCGGACAGTTCCCAGCCGAAAAACTGTTTTTT. As protein: CASSGQFPAEKLFF.

This clonotype was detected a few times. The chain has TRBV29-1 and TRBJ2-7; 10 nucleotides match TRBD1. This CDR3 spans 13 amino acids. With 6 bases clipped from V and 3 bases from J, the junction kept 5 bases outside the gene matches. Looked up from germline, CDR1 is SQVTM and CDR2 is ANQGSEA. The CDR3 sequence is CSVGTGARYEQYF. The CDR3 DNA reads TGCAGCGTAGGGACAGGGGCCCGCTACGAGCAGTACTTC.

This clonotype has ten or more counts. V and J are TRBV20-1 and TRBJ2-3, with D perhaps TRBD1 or TRBD2 (6 bases each). The CDR3 contains 14 residues. From germline, CDR1 is DFQATT and CDR2 SNEGSKA (reference sequence). V was shortened by 8 bases and J by 1 base, with 16 bases between the two germline ends. The CDR3 region has the DNA TGCAGTTTCAAGAAGGGGGGCGGCACAGATACGCAGTATTTT. Its protein product is CSFKKGGGTDTQYF.

This clonotype appeared many times. V is TRBV29-1 and J is TRBJ2-2; 7 bases are a match to TRBD2. V dropped 7 bases and J dropped 4; count of bases not matched to a gene: 9. CDR1 and CDR2 from the germline V gene are SQVTM and ANQGSEA. This CDR3 has 14 residues. DNA of the CDR3: TGCAGCGCCTCAGCGGGACCGAGCACCGGGGAGCTGTTTTTT. As protein: CSASAGPSTGELFF.

This clonotype has more than one count but fewer than ten. The chain uses TRBV14 and TRBJ1-1, with D possibly being TRBD1 (5 bases). The germline gives CDR1 SGHDN, CDR2 FVKESK. CDR3 length: 16 residues. V was cut by 1 base and J by 6 bases, with 18 bases left in between. CDR3: CASSQGGWTLRSEAFF. The DNA for the CDR3 is TGTGCCAGCAGCCAAGGGGGGTGGACATTACGCTCTGAAGCTTTCTTT. Full variable domain (outside the CDR3, taken from reference TRBV14 and TRBJ1-1): EAGVTQFPSHSVIEKGQTVTLRCDPISGHDNLYWYRRVMGKEIKFLLHFVKESKQDESGMPNNRFLAERTGGTYSTLKVQPAELEDSGVYFCASSQGGWTLRSEAFFGQGTRLTVV.

This clonotype was detected many times. No DNA is shown, since the ends of the CDR3 on it are uncertain; the CDR3 is the one TCRdb lists. The V call is TRBV6-2 or TRBV6-3, the J call TRBJ1-2; the table names TRBD1, a call not compared with the DNA. CDR1 is MNHEY and CDR2 is SVGEGT in the germline V gene. A total of 15 residues make up the CDR3, ends included. CDR3 amino acids: CASSSSDRGGYGYTF.